A selection of T cell receptor beta chains follows, all from one sample in a study of cytomegalovirus exposure and HLA in healthy donors. The assay was immunoSEQ multiplex PCR, and TCRdb's table has in-frame clones only and misses some. The repertoire holds tens of thousands of clones, with 75% to 85% as singletons. Sequencing was done on a sample of PBMCs. Source of these receptors: a woman between 25 and 40 years old in good health and CMV-seronegative. CDR3s include the opening cysteine and the closing phenylalanine or tryptophan. A D gene is named only where the DNA matches it firmly. Not every row has a clone size; where given, it reads once, few, many or a size class.

J	V	D	size	DNA	CDR3
TRBJ2-7	TRBV7-4	-	few	TGTGCCAGCAGCTTACTTTTCAGGGAGCAGTACTTC	CASSLLFREQYF
TRBJ2-2	TRBV29-1	-	-	TGCAGCGTCCGATACGGGTTCGGGGAGCTGTTTTTT	CSVRYGFGELFF
TRBJ1-5	TRBV18	TRBD1	-	TGTGCCAGCTCACAGACAGGGAGAGATAGCAATCAGCCCCAGCATTTT	CASSQTGRDSNQPQHF
TRBJ1-3	TRBV18	TRBD1	-	TGTGCCAGCTCACCACTCCAGGGGGCTGAAAACACCATATATTTT	CASSPLQGAENTIYF
TRBJ2-5	TRBV29-1	-	few	TGCAGCGTTGAAGTACAGCAAGAGACCCAGTACTTC	CSVEVQQETQYF
TRBJ1-1	TRBV7-3	TRBD1	-	TGTGCCAGCAGCAAGGGAGCAGGGGGCACTGAAGCTTTCTTT	CASSKGAGGTEAFF
TRBJ1-2	TRBV27	TRBD1	-	TGTGCCAGCAGGAGGGACAGAAACTATGGCTACACCTTC	CASRRDRNYGYTF
TRBJ2-2	TRBV10-3	-	-	TGTGCCATCAGTGAGAGCCCGGACAGCACCGGGGAGCTGTTTTTT	CAISESPDSTGELFF
TRBJ2-7	TRBV10-2	TRBD2	few	TGCGCCAGCAGTGCCCTAGCGGCTGGGGCCTACGAGCAGTACTTC	CASSALAAGAYEQYF
TRBJ2-7	TRBV21-1	-	-	TGTGCCAGCAGCAAATCAGGTGGGCTCTCGTACTTC	CASSKSGGLSYF
TRBJ2-5	TRBV28	-	-	TGTGCCAGCAGTCTCCCTTTTAGCCAAGAGACCCAGTACTTC	CASSLPFSQETQYF
TRBJ2-1	TRBV6-6	-	-	TGTGCCAGCAGTTACCTCCAGGGGAGCTACAATGAGCAGTTCTTC	CASSYLQGSYNEQFF
TRBJ2-3	TRBV6-5	TRBD2	-	TGTGCCAGCAGTCCCCCGGGACTAGCGGGTGATACGCAGTATTTT	CASSPPGLAGDTQYF
TRBJ2-1	TRBV19	TRBD2	-	TGTGCCAGTAGTAGGCTGCGGACTAGCGGGAGAAGGGGGGCCTACAATGAGCAGTTCTTC	CASSRLRTSGRRGAYNEQFF
TRBJ2-5	TRBV28	-	-	TGTGCCAGCAGTTTTAAGGGGATCGTGCCAGCGCCCCAGTACTTC	CASSFKGIVPAPQYF
TRBJ2-1	TRBV15	-	-	TGTGCCACCAGCAGAGAGATTATTGGCACCTACAATGAGCAGTTCTTC	CATSREIIGTYNEQFF
TRBJ1-2	TRBV30	TRBD1	-	TGTGCCGGGCCCCTGAAGTGGACAGGAGGCGGCTACACCTTC	CAGPLKWTGGGYTF
TRBJ2-3	TRBV7-9	TRBD2	-	TGTGCCAGCAGCTATCCACCCCGACTAGCGGGAAACACAGATACGCAGTATTTT	CASSYPPRLAGNTDTQYF
TRBJ2-3	TRBV27	-	few	TGTGCCAGCAGTTTCACGGTATCAGATACGCAGTATTTT	CASSFTVSDTQYF
TRBJ2-7	TRBV7-9	-	-	TGTGCCAGCAGCTTTGTCAGCTACGAGCAGTACTTC	CASSFVSYEQYF
TRBJ1-3	TRBV6-1	-	-	TGTGCCAGCAGCCCCACAGGGAGCTCTGGAAACACCATATATTTT	CASSPTGSSGNTIYF
TRBJ1-2	TRBV7-2	TRBD1	-	TGTGCCAGCAGCTTCGGGACAGGGACTACTAACTATGGCTACACCTTC	CASSFGTGTTNYGYTF
TRBJ1-3	TRBV7-6	TRBD1	-	TGTGCCAGCAGCGCGACCGCCGGGACAGGGGTTTCTGCTGGAAACACCATATATTTT	CASSATAGTGVSAGNTIYF
TRBJ1-3	TRBV27	-	-	TGTGCCAGCGCACGAACAGGGTTTGGAAACACCATATATTTT	CASARTGFGNTIYF
TRBJ2-6	TRBV6-1	-	-	TGTGCCAGCACGAGGGTTGCTGGGGCCAACGTCCTGACTTTC	CASTRVAGANVLTF
TRBJ2-1	TRBV5-1	TRBD2	-	TGCGCCAGCAGCTTGGCCGGAGCGGGAGCCTACAATGAGCAGTTCTTC	CASSLAGAGAYNEQFF
TRBJ2-3	TRBV7-7	-	-	TGTGCTAGCAGCCCCCGACTAGAAGATACGCAGTATTTT	CASSPRLEDTQYF
TRBJ1-1	TRBV9	TRBD1	-	TGTGCCAGCAGCGCCTCAGACAGGGGGGCGGCTGAAGCTTTCTTT	CASSASDRGAAEAFF